This T cell receptor (beta chain) was retrieved from a study of T cell repertoires in ileal Crohn's disease (dated by TCRdb to between 2018 and 2021). In terms of the full investigation: Median disease duration was roughly 8 years, and about a third of patients were identified as active smokers at the time of surgery. Every patient underwent surgery because of a complication, which was stricturing disease in 61% of cases and penetrating disease in approximately 39%. Postoperative therapy was given to about half of the patients, with thiopurines administered to 11 patients and anti-TNF agents administered to under 20 patients. Neoterminal ileum biopsies obtained at postoperative colonoscopy were designated as M6 samples. TCR repertoire analysis was done in 50 or so Crohn's disease patients from a prospective multicentre cohort. Running in parallel with the study was a multicentre cohort set up to find predictors of early endoscopic recurrence following ileocolonic resection. Endoscopic postoperative recurrence was defined by a Rutgeerts score above i0. A total of roughly 170 mucosal samples from around 60 patients were sequenced, with samples obtained at several locations on the surgical specimen and at postoperative endoscopy. Beyond this particular receptor, the publication reports: Compared with CD4 T cells, sorted CD8 T cells held more high-frequency clones, which suggests that the mucosal expansions were mostly CD8. Postoperative endoscopy was performed at varying times within the first year after surgery, with a median delay of around seven months. Endoscopic recurrence was linked to a higher percentage of high-frequency clones at surgery, and recurrence occurred in every patient whose clonality exceeded 26.8% (18/57). Compared with non-smokers, patients who were active smokers at surgery showed a significantly higher proportion of clonal expansions (roughly 26% vs 20%, p=0.02). Mucosal CD4 and CD8 T cells were sorted and sequenced only in a subgroup of patients, the size of which was not stated.

Five hundred nanograms of biopsy DNA per sample were submitted for commercial TCRB immunosequencing. A two-step, amplification bias-controlled multiplex PCR was used by Adaptive Biotechnology to amplify CDR3 regions from genomic DNA. Primers covering every V and J gene segment were used in the first PCR, while barcodes and Illumina adapters were added in the second PCR. CDR3 libraries were sequenced on an Illumina instrument. As for the authors' bioinformatics: Analysis combined the vendor-provided pipelines with custom analysis of raw data in R/Bioconductor under R version 3.3.0. Clonality, ranging from 0 to 1, was calculated as the inverse of the normalised Shannon entropy of all productive clones. The repertoire share taken up by the top 100 clones defined high-frequency clones, and only clones that passed a 95% confidence test were kept. Overlap between samples was measured with the Morisita-Horn index, while repertoire diversity was measured with the Simpson index. TCRdb holds this immuneACCESS table with in-frame rearrangements only. Some clones are missing; in checked studies, unresolved V genes explain under half, and the rest has no known cause. V, J and clone size were drawn from that table, and D and trimming were deduced from the DNA. Within this sample are 2,000 to 2,500 clones, with roughly 90% of them counted one time only. Together, the top ten hold 9.5% to 12% of the sample.

On this clone: The antigen this receptor binds is unknown. No base quality information exists; no much larger clone differs at one position.

The junction shows trimming of 2 bases on V and 0 bases on J, plus 11 bases between the germline ends. CDR1 LNHDA and CDR2 SQIVND are derived from the germline V gene (reference sequence). Its CDR3 holds 16 amino acids, cysteine through phenylalanine. The retained sequence is limited to the CDR3, 48 bases, with the frame set at the first base. The time point label, read with the paper, signifies: neoterminal ileum biopsy at postoperative endoscopy, about 6 months after surgery. Adults with ileal or ileocolonic Crohn's disease and an indication for ileocolonic resection were eligible for inclusion. Whole ileal mucosal biopsies were stored frozen at -80°C before DNA extraction. Genomic DNA was isolated from frozen whole biopsies using a TRizol-based method, and the DNA was quantified with a NanoDrop 2000 spectrophotometer.

The source of this sequence is an adult with Crohn's disease. The receptor chain draws on TRBV19 and TRBJ1-5, with no D gene named confidently. The sample consisted of ileal tissue. The DNA is TGTGCCAGTAGTATACGCCTTGGGGATAGCAATCAGCCCCAGCATTTT. The translation is CASSIRLGDSNQPQHF.